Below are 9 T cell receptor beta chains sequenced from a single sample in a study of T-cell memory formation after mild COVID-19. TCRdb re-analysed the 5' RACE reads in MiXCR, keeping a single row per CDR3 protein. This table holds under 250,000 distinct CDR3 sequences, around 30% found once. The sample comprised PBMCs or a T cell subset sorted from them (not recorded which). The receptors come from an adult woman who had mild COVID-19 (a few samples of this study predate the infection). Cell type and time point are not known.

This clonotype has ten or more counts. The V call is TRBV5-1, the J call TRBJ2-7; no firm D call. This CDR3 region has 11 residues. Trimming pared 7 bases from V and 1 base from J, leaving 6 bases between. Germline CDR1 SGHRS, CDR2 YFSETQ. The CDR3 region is CASSNSYEQYF. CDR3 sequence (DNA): TGCGCCAGCTCAAATTCCTACGAGCAGTACTTC.

CDR3 bases: TGTGCCACCACCCGGGGTAGCTCTGGAAACACCATATATTTT. Protein: CATTRGSSGNTIYF. The V gene is TRBV12-3 or TRBV12-4, the J gene TRBJ1-3, with D uncertain. Deletions cut 10 bases from V and 0 bases from J, with 13 bases between. The CDR3 contains 14 residues.

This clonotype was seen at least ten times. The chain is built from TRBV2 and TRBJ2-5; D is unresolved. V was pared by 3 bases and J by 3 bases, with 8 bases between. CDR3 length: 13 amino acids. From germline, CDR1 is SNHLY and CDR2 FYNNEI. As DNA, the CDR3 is TGTGCCAGCAGTGAGCGTAGGAAAGAGACCCAGTACTTC. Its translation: CASSERRKETQYF. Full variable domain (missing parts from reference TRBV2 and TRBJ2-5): EPEVTQTPSHQVTQMGQEVILRCVPISNHLYFYWYRQILGQKVEFLVSFYNNEISEKSEIFDDQFSVERPDGSNFTLKIRSTKLEDSAMYFCASSERRKETQYFGPGTRLLVL.

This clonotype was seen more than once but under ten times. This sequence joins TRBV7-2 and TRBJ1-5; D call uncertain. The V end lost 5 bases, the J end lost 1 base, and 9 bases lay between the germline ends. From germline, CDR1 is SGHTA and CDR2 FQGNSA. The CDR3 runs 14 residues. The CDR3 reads CASSPRVSNQPQHF. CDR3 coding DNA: TGTGCCAGCAGCCCCCGTGTGAGCAATCAGCCCCAGCATTTT.

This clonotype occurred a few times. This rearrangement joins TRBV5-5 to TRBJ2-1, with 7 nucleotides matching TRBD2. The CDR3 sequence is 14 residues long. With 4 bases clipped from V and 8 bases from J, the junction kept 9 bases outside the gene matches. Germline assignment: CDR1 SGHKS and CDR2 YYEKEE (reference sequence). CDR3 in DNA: TGTGCCAGCAGCCCAGAGGGAGGGCGGTATGAGCAGTTCTTC. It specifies CASSPEGGRYEQFF. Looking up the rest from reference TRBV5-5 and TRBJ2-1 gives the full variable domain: DAGVTQSPTHLIKTRGQQVTLRCSPISGHKSVSWYQQVLGQGPQFIFQYYEKEERGRGNFPDRFSARQFPNYSSELNVNALLLGDSALYLCASSPEGGRYEQFFGPGTRLTVL.

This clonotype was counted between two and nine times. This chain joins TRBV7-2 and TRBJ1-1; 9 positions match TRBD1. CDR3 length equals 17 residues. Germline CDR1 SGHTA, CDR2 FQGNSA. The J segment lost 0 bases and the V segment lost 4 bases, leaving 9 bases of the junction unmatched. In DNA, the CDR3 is TGTGCCAGCAGCTATAGACAGGGACAGGGACTGAACACTGAAGCTTTCTTT. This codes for CASSYRQGQGLNTEAFF.

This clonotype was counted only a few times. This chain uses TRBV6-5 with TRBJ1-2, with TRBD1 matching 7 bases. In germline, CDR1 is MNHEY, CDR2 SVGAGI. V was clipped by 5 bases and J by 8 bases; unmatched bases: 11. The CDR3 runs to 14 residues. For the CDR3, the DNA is TGTGCCAGCAGTGCCGGGACAGTTTACGAAGGCTACACCTTC. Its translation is CASSAGTVYEGYTF.

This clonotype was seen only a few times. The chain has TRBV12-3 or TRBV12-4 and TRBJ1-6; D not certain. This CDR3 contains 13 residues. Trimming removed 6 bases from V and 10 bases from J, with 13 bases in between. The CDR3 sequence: CASSPSGGSPLHF. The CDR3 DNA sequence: TGTGCCAGCAGCCCGAGCGGTGGATCACCCCTCCACTTT.

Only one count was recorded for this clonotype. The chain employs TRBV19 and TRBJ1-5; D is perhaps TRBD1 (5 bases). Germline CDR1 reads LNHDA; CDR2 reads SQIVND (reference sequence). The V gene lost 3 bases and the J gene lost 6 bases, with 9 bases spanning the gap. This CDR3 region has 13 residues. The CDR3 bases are TGTGCCAGTAGTATTGAGGGGAGTCAGCCCCAGCATTTT. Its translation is CASSIEGSQPQHF. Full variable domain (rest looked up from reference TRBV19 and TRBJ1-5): DGGITQSPKYLFRKEGQNVTLSCEQNLNHDAMYWYRQDPGQGLRLIYYSQIVNDFQKGDIAEGYSVSREKKESFPLTVTSAQKNPTAFYLCASSIEGSQPQHFGDGTRLSIL.